This is a list of T cell receptor beta chains from one sample in a study of regulatory T cells in long-lasting Graves disease. From the multiplex PCR reads, TCRdb called clonotypes with MiXCR, one entry per CDR3 protein. The sample contains hundreds of thousands of distinct CDR3 sequences, roughly 15% of which appear only once. These data were likewise used in another study, on T cells in Graves' hyperthyroidism and ophthalmopathy.

The sample consisted of peripheral blood mononuclear cells (PBMCs), taken at new diagnosis, from a patient treated with antithyroid drugs. These receptors originate from a young woman with Graves disease. CDR3s include the opening cysteine and the closing phenylalanine or tryptophan. The D gene is left open where the match is weak. Rows give clone size only sometimes, using once, few, many, or a class for an expanded clone.

J gene | clone size | V gene | D gene | CDR3 protein | CDR3 DNA
TRBJ2-2 | many | TRBV11-1 | TRBD1 | CASSRRQGSPGELFF | TGTGCCAGCAGCCGTAGACAGGGGAGCCCCGGGGAGCTGTTTTTT
TRBJ1-4 | . | TRBV9 | TRBD1 | CASSRDSVSTNEKLFF | TGTGCCAGCAGCCGGGACAGTGTTTCAACTAATGAAAAACTGTTTTTT
TRBJ1-1 | few | TRBV29-1 | . | CSAWTVGLAFF | TGCAGCGCCTGGACAGTGGGCTTAGCTTTCTTT
TRBJ2-7 | few | TRBV6-2/TRBV6-3 | TRBD2 | CASSNWPGGDEQYF | TGTGCCAGCAGCAACTGGCCGGGGGGGGACGAGCAGTACTTC
TRBJ2-7 | many | TRBV20-1 | TRBD2 | CSARGTSGPPSYEQYF | TGCAGTGCTAGAGGGACTAGCGGACCCCCTTCCTACGAGCAGTACTTC
TRBJ2-7 | . | TRBV10-3 | TRBD2 | CAISESIAGKPTYSYEQYF | TGTGCCATCAGTGAGTCGATAGCGGGCAAACCCACTTACTCCTACGAGCAGTACTTC
TRBJ2-7 | . | TRBV19 | . | CASSGDTGYEQYF | TGTGCCAGTAGTGGGGACACAGGCTACGAGCAGTACTTC
TRBJ2-1 | . | TRBV12-5 | TRBD2 | CASGLAGGGGKQFF | TGTGCTAGTGGTTTGGCGGGGGGGGGGGGCAAGCAGTTCTTC
TRBJ1-6 | . | TRBV30 | . | CAWSSPMGLGLSSYNSPLHF | TGTGCCTGGAGTTCCCCAATGGGACTGGGTCTTAGCTCCTATAATTCACCCCTCCACTTT
TRBJ2-6 | . | TRBV7-3 | . | CASSLTRGAGANVLTF | TGTGCCAGCAGCTTAACGAGGGGGGCTGGGGCCAACGTCCTGACTTTC
TRBJ2-1 | many | TRBV7-8 | . | CASSLALAESSYNEQFF | TGTGCCAGCAGCTTAGCCTTAGCGGAGAGCTCCTACAATGAGCAGTTCTTC
TRBJ2-5 | . | TRBV7-3 | . | CASSLSGQRETRYF | TGTGCCAGCAGCTTATCGGGACAAAGGGAGACCCGGTACTTC
TRBJ1-2 | many | TRBV28 | . | CASSEGHQALYGYTF | TGTGCCAGCAGTGAGGGGCACCAGGCTTTGTATGGCTACACCTTC
TRBJ1-2 | . | TRBV6-1 | . | CASTFGQIYGYTF | TGTGCCAGCACCTTTGGACAGATATATGGCTACACCTTC
TRBJ2-1 | . | TRBV11-2 | . | CASSLIVDEQFF | TGTGCCAGCAGCTTAATAGTGGATGAGCAGTTCTTC
TRBJ1-3 | . | TRBV7-2 | . | CASSLDPQESGIGTGNTIYF | TGTGCCAGCAGCTTAGACCCACAGGAGAGCGGGATTGGTACTGGAAACACCATATATTTT
TRBJ2-5 | . | TRBV20-1 | . | CSYTRTVQETQYF | TGCAGTTATACTCGGACAGTCCAAGAGACCCAGTACTTC
TRBJ2-7 | . | TRBV19 | . | CATRRGGPQAYEQYF | TGTGCCACCCGGAGGGGAGGACCCCAAGCCTACGAGCAGTACTTC
TRBJ1-5 | few | TRBV30 | . | CAWSVLERENQPQHF | TGTGCCTGGAGTGTACTTGAACGGGAGAATCAGCCCCAGCATTTT
TRBJ2-5 | few | TRBV6-2/TRBV6-3 | . | CASLGTPIGETQYF | TGTGCCAGCCTAGGGACTCCCATCGGGGAGACCCAGTACTTC
TRBJ2-7 | few | TRBV30 | TRBD2 | CAWSRRLAGTYEQYF | TGTGCCTGGAGCAGAAGACTAGCGGGGACCTACGAGCAGTACTTC
TRBJ2-7 | once | TRBV6-5 | TRBD1 | CASSYGQPGQGSYEQYF | TGTGCCAGCAGTTACGGGCAACCGGGACAGGGAAGCTACGAGCAGTACTTC
TRBJ2-3 | few | TRBV5-1 | . | CASSSSGFSTDTQYF | TGCGCCAGCAGCTCAAGTGGATTTAGCACAGATACGCAGTATTTT
TRBJ2-1 | few | TRBV5-1 | . | CASSLVLSSGGGQFF | TGCGCCAGCAGCTTGGTGCTTTCTAGCGGAGGGGGGCAGTTCTTC
TRBJ2-7 | few | TRBV29-1 | . | CSVEDGRTYEQYF | TGCAGCGTTGAAGATGGCAGGACCTACGAGCAGTACTTC
TRBJ1-2 | many | TRBV7-2 | . | CASSARQRTPGYTF | TGTGCCAGCAGCGCCAGACAGCGAACCCCAGGCTACACCTTC
TRBJ2-3 | few | TRBV7-9 | TRBD1 | CASSLLNGQGSTDTQYF | TGTGCCAGCAGCTTACTGAACGGACAGGGGAGCACAGATACGCAGTATTTT
TRBJ1-2 | . | TRBV10-1 | . | CASRPYYSAAYGYTF | TGCGCCAGCCGCCCCTACTACTCAGCGGCCTATGGCTACACCTTC
TRBJ2-5 | few | TRBV5-8 | . | CASSLASTSSQYF | TGTGCCAGCAGCTTGGCGTCCACCTCTAGCCAGTACTTC
TRBJ1-6 | . | TRBV9 | TRBD1 | CASSVTGTGDSPLHF | TGTGCCAGCAGCGTGACCGGGACAGGGGATTCACCCCTCCACTTT
TRBJ2-3 | many | TRBV11-2 | . | CASSLNGGSTATDTQYF | TGTGCCAGCAGCTTAAATGGAGGGTCTACGGCCACAGATACGCAGTATTTT
TRBJ1-2 | . | TRBV7-8 | TRBD1 | CASSLTFTGTGDGATF | TGTGCCAGCAGCTTGACCTTTACCGGGACAGGGGATGGGGCCACCTTC
TRBJ2-6 | few | TRBV18 | . | CASSPPRTGANVLTF | TGTGCCAGCTCACCACCGCGGACTGGGGCCAACGTCCTGACTTTC
TRBJ2-1 | . | TRBV19 | TRBD2 | CASSNGQGGSVNNEQFF | TGTGCCAGTAGTAACGGCCAGGGAGGGAGCGTCAACAATGAGCAGTTCTTC
TRBJ2-3 | many | TRBV2 | . | CASTFNPGPDTQYF | TGTGCCAGCACCTTCAACCCGGGTCCAGATACGCAGTATTTT
TRBJ2-3 | . | TRBV6-1 | . | CTSSVVRKDTQYF | TGTACCAGCAGTGTGGTCAGGAAAGATACGCAGTATTTT
TRBJ1-5 | many | TRBV6-1 | . | CASSSVSGNQPQHF | TGTGCCAGCAGCTCCGTTTCTGGCAATCAGCCCCAGCATTTT
TRBJ2-1 | . | TRBV27 | TRBD2 | CASRLLAASYNEQFF | TGTGCCAGCAGATTGCTAGCGGCGAGCTACAATGAGCAGTTCTTC
TRBJ1-1 | many | TRBV10-3 | . | CAISEGSSNTEAFF | TGTGCCATCAGTGAGGGTAGTAGTAACACTGAAGCTTTCTTT
TRBJ2-1 | . | TRBV9 | . | CASSAQGAWGGEQFF | TGTGCCAGCAGCGCTCAGGGGGCCTGGGGGGGTGAGCAGTTCTTC
TRBJ2-1 | . | TRBV28 | TRBD1 | CASSFGTGSVEQFF | TGTGCCAGCAGTTTTGGGACAGGGTCGGTTGAGCAGTTCTTC